This T cell receptor beta chain was retrieved from a study of cytomegalovirus exposure and HLA in healthy donors. Overall study findings and caveats: The study recorded 164 TCR beta chains that were cytomegalovirus-associated.

As concerns this clone: Its antigen is currently unknown. Germline and junction disagree at one end, which may indicate a read error.

There are 12 residues in the CDR3. Germline loops: CDR1 GTSNPN, CDR2 SVGIG (reference sequence). It was with 60 Vbeta and 13 Jbeta primers that the PCR ran. TCRdb's copy holds only in-frame clones and misses some; the assay was immunoSEQ multiplex PCR. The sample consists of about 190,000 clones, about 77% of them appearing once. Material for sequencing was PBMCs. The genes are TRBV30 and TRBJ1-2; 7 nucleotides agree with TRBD1. This receptor was obtained from a man aged 25 to 40 in good health and CMV-seropositive. Written as DNA, the CDR3 is TGTGCCTGGAGTGCCGAGACAGGGTTTCCCCTCTTC. Its translation is CAWSAETGFPLF.